This entry features one TCR beta chain sequence. This specimen comes from a study of blood T cell repertoires in COVID-19. Study information: Researchers got acute and convalescent COVID-19 samples from the United States, Italy and Spain.

The study recruited people aged about 18 to 89 years across about two dozen US areas. This CDR3 region has 15 residues. Germline loops: CDR1 SGHTA, CDR2 FQGNSA. V was cut by 5 bases and J by 1 base, with 14 bases left in between. Assay used: immunoSEQ multiplex PCR; TCRdb lists only in-frame clones, some missing. The repertoire consists of 120,000 or so clones, with around 84% occurring once and the leading ten covering 3.9%. The clonotype comes from a woman aged 30 to 39 who had recovered from COVID-19. The sequencing input was PBMCs or T cells enriched from blood (not recorded which). The chain carries TRBV7-2 and TRBJ2-5; D might be TRBD2 (7 bases). In DNA, the CDR3 is TGTGCCAGCAGCGGGACCGGGGGGCGCCAAGAGACCCAGTACTTC. Its translation: CASSGTGGRQETQYF.